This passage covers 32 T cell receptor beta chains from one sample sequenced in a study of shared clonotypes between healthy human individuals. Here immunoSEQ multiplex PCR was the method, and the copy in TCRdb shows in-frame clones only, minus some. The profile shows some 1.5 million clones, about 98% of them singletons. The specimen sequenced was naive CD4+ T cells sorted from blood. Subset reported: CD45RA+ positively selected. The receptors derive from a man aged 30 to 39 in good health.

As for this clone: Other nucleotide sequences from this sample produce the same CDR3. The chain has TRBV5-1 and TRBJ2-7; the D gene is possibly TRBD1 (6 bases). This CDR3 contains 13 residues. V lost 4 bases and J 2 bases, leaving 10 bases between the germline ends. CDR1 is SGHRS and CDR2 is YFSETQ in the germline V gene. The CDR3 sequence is CASSPDRTYEQYF. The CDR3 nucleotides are TGCGCCAGCAGCCCGGACAGAACCTACGAGCAGTACTTC. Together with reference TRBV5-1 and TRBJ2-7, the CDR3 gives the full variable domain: KAGVTQTPRYLIKTRGQQVTLSCSPISGHRSVSWYQQTPGQGLQFLFEYFSETQRNKGNFPGRFSGRQFSNSRSEMNVSTLELGDSALYLCASSPDRTYEQYFGPGTRLTVT.

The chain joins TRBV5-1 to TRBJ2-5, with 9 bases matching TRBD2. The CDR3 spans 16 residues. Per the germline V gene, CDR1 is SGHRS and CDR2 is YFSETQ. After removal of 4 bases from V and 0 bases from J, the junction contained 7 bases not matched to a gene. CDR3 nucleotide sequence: TGCGCCAGCAGCGCCTGGACTAGCGAGTACCAAGAGACCCAGTACTTC. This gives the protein CASSAWTSEYQETQYF.

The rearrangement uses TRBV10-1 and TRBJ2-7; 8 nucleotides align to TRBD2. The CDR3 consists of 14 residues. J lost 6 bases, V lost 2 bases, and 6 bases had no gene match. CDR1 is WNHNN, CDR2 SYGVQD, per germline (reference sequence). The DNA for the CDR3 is TGCGCCAGCAGTGAGGGCGGGAGCGGGGGCGAGCAGTACTTC. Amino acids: CASSEGGSGGEQYF.

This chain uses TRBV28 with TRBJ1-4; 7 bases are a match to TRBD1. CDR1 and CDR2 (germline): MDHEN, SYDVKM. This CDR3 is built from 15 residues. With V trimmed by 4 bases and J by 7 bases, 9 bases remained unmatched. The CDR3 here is CASSSWAGGSEKLFF. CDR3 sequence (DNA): TGTGCCAGCAGTTCTTGGGCAGGGGGAAGTGAAAAACTGTTTTTT.

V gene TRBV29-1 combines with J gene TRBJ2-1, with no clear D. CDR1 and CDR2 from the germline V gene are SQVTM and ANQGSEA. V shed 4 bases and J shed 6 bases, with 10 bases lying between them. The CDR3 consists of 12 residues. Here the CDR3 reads CSVVLGVNEQFF. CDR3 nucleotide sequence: TGCAGCGTTGTTCTGGGTGTCAATGAGCAGTTCTTC.

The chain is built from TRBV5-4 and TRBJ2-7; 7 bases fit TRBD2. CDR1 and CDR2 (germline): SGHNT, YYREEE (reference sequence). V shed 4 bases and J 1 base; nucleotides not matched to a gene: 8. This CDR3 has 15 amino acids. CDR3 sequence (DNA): TGTGCCAGCAGCCGGGGAGGGGTAGGATCCTACGAGCAGTACTTC. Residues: CASSRGGVGSYEQYF.

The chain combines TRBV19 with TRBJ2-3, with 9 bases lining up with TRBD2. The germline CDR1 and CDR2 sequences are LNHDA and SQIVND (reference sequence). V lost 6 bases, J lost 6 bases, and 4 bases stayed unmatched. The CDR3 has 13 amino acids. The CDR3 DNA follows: TGTGCCAGTAGGAGCGGGGGGTCGGATACGCAGTATTTT. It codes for CASRSGGSDTQYF.

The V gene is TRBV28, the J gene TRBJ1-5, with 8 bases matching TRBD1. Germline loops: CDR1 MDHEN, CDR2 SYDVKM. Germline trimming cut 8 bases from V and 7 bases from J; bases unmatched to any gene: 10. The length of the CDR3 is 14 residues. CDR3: CASGSAGGGQPQHF. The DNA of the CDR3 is TGTGCCAGCGGTTCAGCAGGGGGCGGGCAGCCCCAGCATTTT.

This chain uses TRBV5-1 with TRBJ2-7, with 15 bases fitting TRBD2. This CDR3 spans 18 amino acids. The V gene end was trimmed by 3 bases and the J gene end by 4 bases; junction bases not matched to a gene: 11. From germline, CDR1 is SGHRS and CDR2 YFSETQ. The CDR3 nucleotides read TGCGCCAGCAGCTCCGGACTAGCGGGAGGGCTCGACAAATACGAGCAGTACTTC. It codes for CASSSGLAGGLDKYEQYF.

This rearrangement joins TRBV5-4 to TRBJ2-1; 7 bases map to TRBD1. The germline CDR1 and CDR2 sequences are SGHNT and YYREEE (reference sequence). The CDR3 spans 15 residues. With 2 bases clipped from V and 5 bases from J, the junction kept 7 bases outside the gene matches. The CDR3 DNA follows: TGTGCCAGCAGCTTCGGTGGGACAGCAAACAATGAGCAGTTCTTC. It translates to CASSFGGTANNEQFF.

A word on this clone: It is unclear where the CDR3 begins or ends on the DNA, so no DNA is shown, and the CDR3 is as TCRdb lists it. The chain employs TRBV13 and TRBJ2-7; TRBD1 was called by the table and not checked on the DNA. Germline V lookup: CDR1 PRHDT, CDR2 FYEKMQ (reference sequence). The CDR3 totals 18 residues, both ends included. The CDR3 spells CASSLFRGRDRTPYEQYF.

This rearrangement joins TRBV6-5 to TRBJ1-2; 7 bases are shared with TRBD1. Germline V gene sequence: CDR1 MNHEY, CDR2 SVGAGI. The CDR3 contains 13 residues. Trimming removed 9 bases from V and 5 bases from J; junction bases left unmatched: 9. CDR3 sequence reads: CASKDRSGYGYTF. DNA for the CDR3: TGTGCCAGTAAGGACAGGTCGGGGTATGGCTACACCTTC.

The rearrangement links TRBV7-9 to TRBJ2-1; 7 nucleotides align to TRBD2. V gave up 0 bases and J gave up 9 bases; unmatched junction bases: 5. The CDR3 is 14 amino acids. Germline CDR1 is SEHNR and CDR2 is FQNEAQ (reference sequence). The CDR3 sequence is CASSLAGGRGEQFF. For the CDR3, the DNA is TGTGCCAGCAGCTTAGCGGGCGGGAGAGGTGAGCAGTTCTTC.

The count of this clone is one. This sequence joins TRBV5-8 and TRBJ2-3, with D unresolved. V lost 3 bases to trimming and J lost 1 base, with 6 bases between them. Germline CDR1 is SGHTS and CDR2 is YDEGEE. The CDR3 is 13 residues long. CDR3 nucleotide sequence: TGTGCCAGCAGCTCCCCTGGCACAGATACGCAGTATTTT. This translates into CASSSPGTDTQYF.

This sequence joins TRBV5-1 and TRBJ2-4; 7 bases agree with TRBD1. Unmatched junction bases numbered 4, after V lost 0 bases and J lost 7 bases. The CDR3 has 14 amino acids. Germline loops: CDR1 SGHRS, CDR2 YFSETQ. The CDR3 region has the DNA TGCGCCAGCAGCTTGGAAGGGGGCGCGAACATTCAGTACTTC. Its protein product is CASSLEGGANIQYF.

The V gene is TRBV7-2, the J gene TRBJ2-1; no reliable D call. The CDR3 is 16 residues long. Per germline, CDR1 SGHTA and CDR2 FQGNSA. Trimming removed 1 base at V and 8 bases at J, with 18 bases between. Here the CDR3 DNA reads TGTGCCAGCAGCTTAGACCCAGGCGAGTTACGATATGAGCAGTTCTTC. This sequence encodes CASSLDPGELRYEQFF.

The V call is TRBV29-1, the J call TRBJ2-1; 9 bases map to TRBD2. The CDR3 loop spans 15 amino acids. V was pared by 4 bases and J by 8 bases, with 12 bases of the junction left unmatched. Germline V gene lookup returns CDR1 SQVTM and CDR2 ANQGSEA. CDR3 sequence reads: CSVGGLREGGDEQFF. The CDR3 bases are TGCAGCGTTGGGGGACTGCGGGAGGGCGGCGATGAGCAGTTCTTC.

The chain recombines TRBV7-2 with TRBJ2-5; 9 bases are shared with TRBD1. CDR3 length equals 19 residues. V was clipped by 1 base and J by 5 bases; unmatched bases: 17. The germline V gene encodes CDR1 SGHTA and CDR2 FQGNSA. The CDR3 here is CASSLVGTGIVLVRETQYF. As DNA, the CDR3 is TGTGCCAGCAGCTTAGTAGGGACAGGGATAGTTTTGGTGAGGGAGACCCAGTACTTC. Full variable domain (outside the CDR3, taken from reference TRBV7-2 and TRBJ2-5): GAGVSQSPSNKVTEKGKDVELRCDPISGHTALYWYRQSLGQGLEFLIYFQGNSAPDKSGLPSDRFSAERTGGSVSTLTIQRTQQEDSAVYLCASSLVGTGIVLVRETQYFGPGTRLLVL.

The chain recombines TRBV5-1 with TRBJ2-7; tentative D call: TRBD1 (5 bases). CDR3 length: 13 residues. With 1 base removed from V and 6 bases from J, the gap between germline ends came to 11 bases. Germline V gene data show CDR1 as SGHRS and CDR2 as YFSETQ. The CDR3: CASSLTGRGEQYF. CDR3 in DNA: TGCGCCAGCAGCTTGACAGGACGAGGCGAGCAGTACTTC.

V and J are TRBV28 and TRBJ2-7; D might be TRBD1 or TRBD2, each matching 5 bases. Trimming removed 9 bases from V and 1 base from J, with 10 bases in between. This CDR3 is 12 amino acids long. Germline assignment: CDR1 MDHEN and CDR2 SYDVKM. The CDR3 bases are TGTGCCAGTTTCAGGGAGTCCTACGAGCAGTACTTC. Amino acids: CASFRESYEQYF.

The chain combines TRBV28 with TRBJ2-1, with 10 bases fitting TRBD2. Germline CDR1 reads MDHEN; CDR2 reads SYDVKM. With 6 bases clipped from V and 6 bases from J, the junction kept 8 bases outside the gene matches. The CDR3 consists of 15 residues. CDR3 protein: CASRRLAGVGNEQFF. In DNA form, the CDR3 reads TGTGCCAGCAGAAGGCTAGCGGGAGTAGGCAATGAGCAGTTCTTC.

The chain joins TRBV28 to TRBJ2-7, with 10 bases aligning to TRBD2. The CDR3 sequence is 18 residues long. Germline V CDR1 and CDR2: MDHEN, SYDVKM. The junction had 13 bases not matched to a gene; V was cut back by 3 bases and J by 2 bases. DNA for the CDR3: TGTGCCAGCAGTTTGTTTAGGTCTGGACTAGCGGCTACCTACGAGCAGTACTTC. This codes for CASSLFRSGLAATYEQYF.

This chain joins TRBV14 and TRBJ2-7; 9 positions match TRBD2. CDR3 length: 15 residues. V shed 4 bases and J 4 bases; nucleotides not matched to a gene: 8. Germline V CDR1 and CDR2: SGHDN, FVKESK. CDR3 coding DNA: TGTGCCAGCAGCCGGGGTAGCGGGAGATTTTACGAGCAGTACTTC. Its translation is CASSRGSGRFYEQYF. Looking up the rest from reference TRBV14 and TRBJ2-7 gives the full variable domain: EAGVTQFPSHSVIEKGQTVTLRCDPISGHDNLYWYRRVMGKEIKFLLHFVKESKQDESGMPNNRFLAERTGGTYSTLKVQPAELEDSGVYFCASSRGSGRFYEQYFGPGTRLTVT.

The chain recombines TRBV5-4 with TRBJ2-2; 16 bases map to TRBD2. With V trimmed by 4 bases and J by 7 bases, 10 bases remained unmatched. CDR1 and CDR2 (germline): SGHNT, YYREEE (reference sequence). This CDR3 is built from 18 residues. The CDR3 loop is CASSRGTSGRGIGGELFF. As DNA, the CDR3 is TGTGCCAGCAGCCGCGGGACTAGCGGGAGGGGTATCGGCGGGGAGCTGTTTTTT.

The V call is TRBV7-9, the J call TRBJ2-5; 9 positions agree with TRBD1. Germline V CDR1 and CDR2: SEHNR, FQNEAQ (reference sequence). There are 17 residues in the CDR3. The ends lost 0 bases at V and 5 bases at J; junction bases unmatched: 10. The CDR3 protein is CASSLAVGQGHRETQYF. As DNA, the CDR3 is TGTGCCAGCAGCTTAGCTGTCGGACAGGGGCATAGGGAGACCCAGTACTTC.

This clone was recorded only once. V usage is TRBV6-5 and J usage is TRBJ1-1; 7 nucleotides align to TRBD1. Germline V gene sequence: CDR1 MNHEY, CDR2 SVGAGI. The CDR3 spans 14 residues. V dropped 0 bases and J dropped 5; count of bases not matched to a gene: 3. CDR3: CASSYSQGRTEAFF. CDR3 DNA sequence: TGTGCCAGCAGTTACTCACAGGGGAGAACTGAAGCTTTCTTT.

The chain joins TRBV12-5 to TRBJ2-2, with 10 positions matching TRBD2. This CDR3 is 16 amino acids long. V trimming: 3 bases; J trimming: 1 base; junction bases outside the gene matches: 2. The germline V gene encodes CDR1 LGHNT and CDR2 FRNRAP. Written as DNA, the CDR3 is TGTGCTAGTGGTTTAAGACTAGCGGGGAACACCGGGGAGCTGTTTTTT. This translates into CASGLRLAGNTGELFF.

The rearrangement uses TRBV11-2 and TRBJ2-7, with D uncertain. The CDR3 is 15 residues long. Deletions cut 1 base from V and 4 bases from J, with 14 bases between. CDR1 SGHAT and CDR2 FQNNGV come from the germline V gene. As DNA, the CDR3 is TGTGCCAGCAGCTTAGGTCGGTCTAGAACGTACGAGCAGTACTTC. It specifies CASSLGRSRTYEQYF.

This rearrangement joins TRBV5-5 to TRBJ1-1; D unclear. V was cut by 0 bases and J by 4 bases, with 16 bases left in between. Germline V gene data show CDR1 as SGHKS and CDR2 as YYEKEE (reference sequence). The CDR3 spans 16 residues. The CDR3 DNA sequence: TGTGCCAGCAGCTTGGGGGATGCAACTTTGGGCACTGAAGCTTTCTTT. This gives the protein CASSLGDATLGTEAFF. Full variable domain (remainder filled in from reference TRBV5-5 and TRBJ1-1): DAGVTQSPTHLIKTRGQQVTLRCSPISGHKSVSWYQQVLGQGPQFIFQYYEKEERGRGNFPDRFSARQFPNYSSELNVNALLLGDSALYLCASSLGDATLGTEAFFGQGTRLTVV.

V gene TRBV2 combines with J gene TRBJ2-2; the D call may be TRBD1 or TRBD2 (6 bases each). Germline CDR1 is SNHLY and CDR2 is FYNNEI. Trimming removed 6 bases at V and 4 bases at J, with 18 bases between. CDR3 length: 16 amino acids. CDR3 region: CASSPEGDGSTGELFF. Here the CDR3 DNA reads TGTGCCAGCAGCCCTGAGGGGGACGGGAGCACCGGGGAGCTGTTTTTT. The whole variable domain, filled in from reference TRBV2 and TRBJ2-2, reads EPEVTQTPSHQVTQMGQEVILRCVPISNHLYFYWYRQILGQKVEFLVSFYNNEISEKSEIFDDQFSVERPDGSNFTLKIRSTKLEDSAMYFCASSPEGDGSTGELFFGEGSRLTVL.

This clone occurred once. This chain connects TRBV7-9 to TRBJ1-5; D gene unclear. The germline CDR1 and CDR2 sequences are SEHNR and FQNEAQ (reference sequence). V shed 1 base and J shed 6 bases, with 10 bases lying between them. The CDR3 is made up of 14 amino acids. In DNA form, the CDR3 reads TGTGCCAGCAGCTTAGGTAAAGGACTTCAGCCCCAGCATTTT. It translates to CASSLGKGLQPQHF.

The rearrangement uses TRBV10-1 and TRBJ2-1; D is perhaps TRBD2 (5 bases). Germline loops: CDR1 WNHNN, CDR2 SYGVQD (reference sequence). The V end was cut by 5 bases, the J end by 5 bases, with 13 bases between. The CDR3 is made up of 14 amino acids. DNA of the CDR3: TGCGCCAGCAGTCAACTAGAATCCCACAATGAGCAGTTCTTC. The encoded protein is CASSQLESHNEQFF.